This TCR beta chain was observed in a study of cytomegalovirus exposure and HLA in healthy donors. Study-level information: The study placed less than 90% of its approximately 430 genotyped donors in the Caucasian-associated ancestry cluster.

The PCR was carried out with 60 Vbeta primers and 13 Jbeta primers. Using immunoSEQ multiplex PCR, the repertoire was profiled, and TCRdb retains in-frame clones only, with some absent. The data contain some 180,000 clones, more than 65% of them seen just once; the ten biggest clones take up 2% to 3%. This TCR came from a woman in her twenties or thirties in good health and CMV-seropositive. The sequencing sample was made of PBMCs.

This chain's CDR3 is CASRGQGGDGYTF. CDR3 nucleotide sequence: TGTGCCAGCAGGGGACAGGGAGGAGATGGCTACACCTTC. This chain connects TRBV28 to TRBJ1-2; 9 nucleotides match TRBD1. Germline CDR1 MDHEN, CDR2 SYDVKM. The CDR3 totals 13 residues. V was pared by 6 bases and J by 6 bases, with 5 bases of the junction left unmatched.